These T cell receptor beta chains were read from a single sample in a study of PD-1 blockade in classical Hodgkin lymphoma. Assay: immunoSEQ multiplex PCR; the TCRdb copy retains only in-frame clones and omits some. Of approximately 8,200 clones in the sample, about 80% were seen once. Sequenced here: CD4+ T cells from blood, sampled at baseline. Receptors originate from a human donor with classical Hodgkin lymphoma. The CDR3 runs from the conserved cysteine through the conserved F or W. Fields, in order: D gene, J gene, V gene, clone size, CDR3 DNA, CDR3 protein. A D gene is named only where the DNA matches it firmly. Where a row states a size, it is once, few, many or the class of an expanded clone; other rows omit it.

d_call: -; j_call: TRBJ2-5; v_call: TRBV25-1; clone_size: -; cdr3_nt: TGTGCCAGCGGGCGAGGGGGAGAGACCCAGTACTTC; cdr3_aa: CASGRGGETQYF
d_call: -; j_call: TRBJ2-7; v_call: TRBV6-1; clone_size: -; cdr3_nt: TGTGCCAGCAGTGCTTCCGGGCGCGAATACGAGCAGTACTTC; cdr3_aa: CASSASGREYEQYF
d_call: -; j_call: TRBJ1-1; v_call: TRBV19; clone_size: -; cdr3_nt: TGTGCCAGTAGTAAGGGTACTGAAGCTTTCTTT; cdr3_aa: CASSKGTEAFF
d_call: TRBD1; j_call: TRBJ1-1; v_call: TRBV25-1; clone_size: -; cdr3_nt: TGTGCCAGCAGTGGCCCCCGACAGGGAAACACTGAAGCTTTCTTT; cdr3_aa: CASSGPRQGNTEAFF
d_call: TRBD2; j_call: TRBJ2-5; v_call: TRBV5-4; clone_size: -; cdr3_nt: TGTGCCAGCAGCCGCGCGGGAGTTGGACAAGAGACCCAGTACTTC; cdr3_aa: CASSRAGVGQETQYF
d_call: -; j_call: TRBJ2-3; v_call: TRBV7-9; clone_size: -; cdr3_nt: TGTGCCAGCAGCTTACTAGCTGGAGATACGCAGTATTTT; cdr3_aa: CASSLLAGDTQYF
d_call: TRBD1; j_call: TRBJ1-1; v_call: TRBV6-1; clone_size: -; cdr3_nt: TGTGCCGTTGGAGGGGGCTTGAGGGCTTTCTTT; cdr3_aa: CAVGGGLRAFF
d_call: TRBD2; j_call: TRBJ2-7; v_call: TRBV7-2; clone_size: -; cdr3_nt: TGTGCCAGCTCACAGAGAGGGACTAGCGGCTACGAGCAGTACTTC; cdr3_aa: CASSQRGTSGYEQYF
d_call: -; j_call: TRBJ2-6; v_call: TRBV5-1; clone_size: -; cdr3_nt: TGCGCCAGCAGCTCTACTGGGGCCAACGTCCTGACTTTC; cdr3_aa: CASSSTGANVLTF
d_call: -; j_call: TRBJ1-3; v_call: TRBV6-5; clone_size: -; cdr3_nt: TGTGCCAGCAGTTACTATGGGAGTAGCTCTGGAAACACCATATATTTT; cdr3_aa: CASSYYGSSSGNTIYF
d_call: -; j_call: TRBJ1-1; v_call: TRBV18; clone_size: few; cdr3_nt: TGTGCCAGCTCACCACCAGGGGGAATGATCACTGAAGCTTTCTTT; cdr3_aa: CASSPPGGMITEAFF
d_call: TRBD2; j_call: TRBJ2-1; v_call: TRBV7-1; clone_size: -; cdr3_nt: TGTGCCAGCAGCTTCCTAGCGGGGAACAATGAGCAGTTCTTC; cdr3_aa: CASSFLAGNNEQFF
d_call: TRBD1; j_call: TRBJ2-2; v_call: TRBV10-3; clone_size: -; cdr3_nt: TGTGCCATCGGACAGGTTGGGGAGCTGTTTTTT; cdr3_aa: CAIGQVGELFF
d_call: -; j_call: TRBJ1-1; v_call: TRBV11-2; clone_size: -; cdr3_nt: TGTGCCAGCAGCCCCAGTAAAAACACTGAAGCTTTCTTT; cdr3_aa: CASSPSKNTEAFF
d_call: -; j_call: TRBJ2-4; v_call: TRBV19; clone_size: once; cdr3_nt: TGTGCCAGTAGTATCGCCTTACATCTAGCCAAAAACATTCAGTACTTC; cdr3_aa: CASSIALHLAKNIQYF
d_call: -; j_call: TRBJ2-1; v_call: TRBV9; clone_size: few; cdr3_nt: TGTGCCAGCAGCGTAGCTAGTACAGGGAGGGTGAGTGAGCAGTTCTTC; cdr3_aa: CASSVASTGRVSEQFF
d_call: -; j_call: TRBJ1-5; v_call: TRBV28; clone_size: -; cdr3_nt: TGTGCCAGCAGTTTTGGGGGACTCAATCAGCCCCAGCATTTT; cdr3_aa: CASSFGGLNQPQHF
d_call: -; j_call: TRBJ2-7; v_call: TRBV14; clone_size: -; cdr3_nt: TGTGCCAGCAGCGACAGGAACGAGCAGTACTTC; cdr3_aa: CASSDRNEQYF
d_call: -; j_call: TRBJ2-3; v_call: TRBV6-1; clone_size: -; cdr3_nt: TGTGCCAGCAGCTACGGGAGTGGTACGCAGTATTTT; cdr3_aa: CASSYGSGTQYF
d_call: TRBD1; j_call: TRBJ1-5; v_call: TRBV19; clone_size: once; cdr3_nt: TGTGCCAGTAGCCCAGGGACAGAGCTTCAGCCCCAGCATTTT; cdr3_aa: CASSPGTELQPQHF
d_call: -; j_call: TRBJ2-1; v_call: TRBV15; clone_size: -; cdr3_nt: TGTGCCACCAGCAGAGATTCGGCAGGGGATATCTACAATGAGCAGTTCTTC; cdr3_aa: CATSRDSAGDIYNEQFF
d_call: -; j_call: TRBJ2-7; v_call: TRBV5-1; clone_size: -; cdr3_nt: TGCGCCAGGGTGGAGGATAGCGCGCCCTACGAGCAGTACTTC; cdr3_aa: CARVEDSAPYEQYF